Below, 7 T cell receptor beta chains from the same sample are listed, as sequenced in a study of PD-L1 blockade in urothelial cancer. Produced via immunoSEQ multiplex PCR; TCRdb's table is partial and in-frame only. The table has tens of thousands of clones, 87% seen once. This material consisted of PBMCs, taken around atezolizumab (anti-PD-L1) treatment. Receptor source: a man aged 55 to 70 with urothelial cancer.

The chain couples TRBV7-9 to TRBJ1-1; TRBD1 aligns across 7 bases. Germline values: CDR1 SEHNR, CDR2 FQNEAQ (reference sequence). CDR3 size: 13 residues. J lost 11 bases, V lost 2 bases, and 8 bases had no gene match. The CDR3 DNA reads as TGTGCCAGCAGCTTACCCCCAGGGGGGAGGGCTTTCTTT. This gives the protein CASSLPPGGRAFF.

J is TRBJ2-5 and V is TRBV18; 7 bases align to TRBD1. CDR1 and CDR2 from the germline V gene are KGHSH and LQKENI. This CDR3 has 15 residues. With 5 bases clipped from V and 4 bases from J, the junction kept 10 bases outside the gene matches. CDR3 sequence: CASSREQGFGETQYF. The CDR3 DNA follows: TGTGCCAGCTCAAGAGAACAGGGGTTTGGAGAGACCCAGTACTTC.

V gene TRBV30 combines with J gene TRBJ1-3; 10 positions agree with TRBD1. Trimming at V came to 8 bases and at J to 3 bases, leaving 7 bases not matched to a gene. The CDR3 is 14 amino acids. Germline CDR1 is GTSNPN and CDR2 is SVGIG (reference sequence). Written as DNA, the CDR3 is TGTGCCGCTGGACAGGGGGAGTTTGGAAACACCATATATTTT. Protein sequence: CAAGQGEFGNTIYF.

V and J are TRBV19 and TRBJ1-5, with TRBD1 identical over 8 bases. This CDR3 comprises 15 residues. Germline CDR1 is LNHDA and CDR2 is SQIVND (reference sequence). V lost 8 bases, J lost 2 bases, and 8 bases stayed unmatched. CDR3 nucleotide sequence: TGTGCCAGTCAGTCAGGGGGCAGGGGCAATCAGCCCCAGCATTTT. It is translated as CASQSGGRGNQPQHF.

The CDR3 sequence: CASSLTLNTGELFF. The DNA of the CDR3 is TGTGCCAGCAGCTTGACTTTAAACACCGGGGAGCTGTTTTTT. The V gene is TRBV5-6, the J gene TRBJ2-2; the D is unclear. The V end was cut by 1 base, the J end by 2 bases, with 6 bases between. Looked up from germline, CDR1 is SGHDT and CDR2 is YYEEEE. The CDR3 spans 14 residues.

V gene TRBV9 combines with J gene TRBJ2-3, with 9 bases aligning to TRBD2. Germline CDR1 reads SGDLS; CDR2 reads YYNGEE. Trimming took 4 bases from V and 6 from J; bases not matched to a gene: 12. This CDR3 contains 16 residues. CDR3 protein: CASSPRGAGGRDTQYF. The CDR3 DNA follows: TGTGCCAGCAGCCCCCGGGGAGCGGGGGGACGGGATACGCAGTATTTT.

V is TRBV6-6 and J is TRBJ1-2; 9 bases match TRBD1. This CDR3 comprises 13 residues. Trimming cost V 7 bases and J 7 bases; bases outside gene matches: 7. The germline V gene has CDR1 MNHNY and CDR2 SVGAGI (reference sequence). The CDR3 bases are TGTGCCAGCAAACAGGGGGCGTCTAGTGGCTACACCTTC. It encodes CASKQGASSGYTF.